A single sample is the source of the 21 T cell receptor beta chains below, sequenced in a study of blood T cells in healthy people across ages (dated by TCRdb to the mid-2010s). Libraries were made using 5' RACE. Instrument on record: Illumina HiSeq 2500. A second roughly 6 to 11 cycle PCR used a sample-barcoded 5' primer and a J-beta primer mix. Through fastp at Q25 and MiXCR, TCRdb rebuilt clones from the public reads, retaining in-frame beta chains. Entries that share a CDR3 protein sequence are merged under the most common genes and DNA. The table for this sample lists 1.5 million to 2 million distinct CDR3 sequences; 28% of them were counted only once. The top ten clonotypes cover roughly 8% of the sample. The sequencing sample was made of blood. Every receptor here comes from a woman aged 25-40 years in good health.

This clonotype was observed a handful of times. This chain uses TRBV7-3 with TRBJ2-3; the match to TRBD2 covers 11 bases. CDR1 is SGHTA and CDR2 is FQGTGA in the germline V gene. With 2 bases clipped from V and 5 bases from J, the junction kept 6 bases outside the gene matches. The CDR3 totals 16 residues. The CDR3 coding sequence is TGTGCCAGCAGCTTAGTAGCGGGGGGGCCTAAAGATACGCAGTATTTT. This gives the protein CASSLVAGGPKDTQYF. Variable domain in full (rest from reference TRBV7-3 and TRBJ2-3): GAGVSQTPSNKVTEKGKYVELRCDPISGHTALYWYRQSLGQGPEFLIYFQGTGAADDSGLPNDRFFAVRPEGSVSTLKIQRTERGDSAVYLCASSLVAGGPKDTQYFGPGTRLTVL.

Comment on this clonotype: A much larger clone differs from this one at a single base, so this may be a read error. The chain joins TRBV12-3 or TRBV12-4 to TRBJ2-7; D perhaps matches TRBD2 (5 bases). The germline V and J ends were trimmed by 2 bases and 3 bases, with 11 bases remaining between them. CDR3 length equals 14 residues. CDR3 region: CASSLSEEIYEQYF. The CDR3 DNA follows: TGTGCCAGCAGTTTATCGGAGGAGATCTACGAGCAGTACTTC.

The sample holds a few counts of this clonotype. The rearrangement links TRBV7-9 to TRBJ2-6, with a tentative D call TRBD1 (6 bases). CDR1 SEHNR and CDR2 FQNEAQ come from the germline V gene (reference sequence). The CDR3 runs to 15 residues. Trimming left V 3 bases short and J 4 bases short, with 10 bases between. The CDR3 is CASSFPGTGANVLTF. The CDR3 DNA follows: TGTGCCAGCAGCTTTCCAGGGACAGGGGCCAACGTCCTGACTTTC.

The chain carries TRBV29-1 and TRBJ1-1; 7 nucleotides align to TRBD1. The germline gives CDR1 SQVTM, CDR2 ANQGSEA. The length of the CDR3 is 17 residues. Germline trimming cut 4 bases from V and 0 bases from J; bases unmatched to any gene: 14. The CDR3 DNA is TGCAGCGTTGCCGGGGGGCAGGGGGTAGCCCTGAACACTGAAGCTTTCTTT. It is translated as CSVAGGQGVALNTEAFF.

The chain joins TRBV10-3 to TRBJ1-2, with D possibly matching TRBD1 (6 bases). V lost 4 bases, J lost 7 bases, and 22 bases lay in between. The germline V gene encodes CDR1 ENHRY and CDR2 SYGVKD. The length of the CDR3 is 16 residues. CDR3 sequence reads: CAISGPTTLGGFGYTF. In DNA form, the CDR3 reads TGTGCCATCAGTGGACCAACAACCCTAGGGGGTTTTGGCTACACCTTC.

The chain uses TRBV20-1 and TRBJ2-5, with D perhaps matching TRBD1 (5 bases). V was pared by 0 bases and J by 5 bases, with 16 bases between. In germline, CDR1 is DFQATT, CDR2 SNEGSKA (reference sequence). This CDR3 region has 15 residues. The CDR3 nucleotides read TGCAGTGCTAGAGACCCACCGCAGGGTGGGGAGACCCAGTACTTC. Translating gives CSARDPPQGGETQYF.

The sample holds many counts of this clonotype. The V gene is TRBV5-6, the J gene TRBJ2-1, with D unclear. The V end was cut by 3 bases, the J end by 2 bases, with 12 bases between. CDR1 SGHDT and CDR2 YYEEEE come from the germline V gene. The CDR3 runs to 15 residues. DNA for the CDR3: TGTGCCAGCAGCTCTGTTACCCCAGCCTACAATGAGCAGTTCTTC. Protein product: CASSSVTPAYNEQFF.

This clonotype appeared many times. The genes are TRBV20-1 and TRBJ2-7, with TRBD1 identical over 8 bases. This CDR3 comprises 13 residues. The V and J ends lost 5 bases and 6 bases, in that order; junction bases with no gene match: 9. Germline values: CDR1 DFQATT, CDR2 SNEGSKA (reference sequence). CDR3 coding DNA: TGCAGTGCTTCAGACAGGGGTTTAGGCGAGCAGTACTTC. It translates to CSASDRGLGEQYF.

This clonotype was seen only a few times. The chain is built from TRBV28 and TRBJ2-7, with a weak D call TRBD1 (5 bases). The V and J ends lost 5 bases and 8 bases respectively, with 22 bases between them. From germline, CDR1 is MDHEN and CDR2 SYDVKM. The CDR3 runs to 15 residues. CDR3 coding DNA: TGTGCCAGCAGTGATCCCACGGGTCAGGGTGCGCAGCAGTACTTC. It yields the protein CASSDPTGQGAQQYF.

This clonotype was recorded a few times. This sequence joins TRBV3-1 and TRBJ2-1, with 8 bases identical to TRBD2. This CDR3 has 15 amino acids. J gave up 8 bases and V 1 base, and 7 bases lay outside the gene matches. Germline lookup yields CDR1 LGHDT and CDR2 YNNKEL (reference sequence). CDR3 amino acids: CASSQGAGRVYEQFF. For the CDR3, the DNA is TGTGCCAGCAGCCAAGGGGCCGGGAGGGTTTATGAGCAGTTCTTC.

The sample holds a few counts of this clonotype. DNA of the CDR3: TGTGCCAGCAGCCAGATGGGCCATTACCTCCCCTACGAGCAGTACTTC. Translating gives CASSQMGHYLPYEQYF. This rearrangement joins TRBV3-1 to TRBJ2-7; D is ambiguous. Germline lookup yields CDR1 LGHDT and CDR2 YNNKEL (reference sequence). The CDR3 loop spans 16 amino acids. Trimming left V 3 bases short and J 2 bases short, with 17 bases between.

V is TRBV5-1 and J is TRBJ2-3; tentatively, D is TRBD1 or TRBD2 (5 bases each). Germline-derived CDR1 and CDR2 are SGHRS and YFSETQ. The CDR3 loop spans 15 amino acids. The V and J ends lost 3 bases and 3 bases respectively, with 14 bases between them. The CDR3 reads CASSSDRGVTDTQYF. The DNA for the CDR3 is TGCGCCAGCAGCTCCGATCGGGGCGTTACAGATACGCAGTATTTT.

To note about this clonotype: A single base separates this from a much larger clone, so it may be a read error. The V and J genes are TRBV20-1 and TRBJ2-7; the D gene is possibly TRBD2 (5 bases). The assigned J gene may be wrong: the sequence end matches TRBJ2-5 better. Per germline, CDR1 DFQATT and CDR2 SNEGSKA (reference sequence). The CDR3 totals 11 residues. In nucleotides, the CDR3 is TGCAGTGCTCTCACCCGGGGGACCCAGTACTTC. Translating gives CSALTRGTQYF.

With regard to this clonotype: A junction end diverges from the germline sequence, so it may reflect a read error. The CDR3 is CVSSLSTDTQYF. In nucleotides, the CDR3 is TGTGTCAGTAGTCTCAGCACAGATACGCAGTATTTT. This sequence joins TRBV19 and TRBJ2-3; D is undetermined. This CDR3 contains 12 residues. Germline CDR1 is LNHDA and CDR2 is SQIVND (reference sequence).

The chain couples TRBV7-9 to TRBJ2-1, with D perhaps matching TRBD2 (6 bases). Germline V gene lookup returns CDR1 SEHNR and CDR2 FQNEAQ (reference sequence). The CDR3 loop spans 13 amino acids. V dropped 3 bases and J dropped 15 bases, with 18 bases sitting between them. The CDR3: CASSFQEGLGAFF. The CDR3 DNA reads as TGTGCCAGCAGCTTCCAGGAGGGCCTAGGCGCGTTCTTC. The variable domain in full, completed from reference TRBV7-9 and TRBJ2-1, reads DTGVSQNPRHKITKRGQNVTFRCDPISEHNRLYWYRQTLGQGPEFLTYFQNEAQLEKSRLLSDRFSAERPKGSFSTLEIQRTEQGDSAMYLCASSFQEGLGAFFGPGTRLTVL.

This clonotype was seen only a few times. The chain couples TRBV21-1 to TRBJ2-1; the DNA was not used to check the table's D call, TRBD2. TRBV21-1 is a recognized pseudogene. The CDR3 is 14 amino acids. CDR3 in amino acids: CACPPRPLDNEQFF. In DNA, the CDR3 is TGTGCCTGCCCACCCCGGCCACTAGACAATGAGCAGTTCTTC.

This clonotype was counted many times. The CDR3 is CASSLDLAGVVRDTQYF. CDR3 DNA sequence: TGTGCCAGCAGCTTAGATCTAGCGGGAGTAGTAAGAGATACGCAGTATTTT. The chain uses TRBV7-2 and TRBJ2-3; 10 bases are shared with TRBD2. The CDR3 extends over 17 amino acids. CDR1 is SGHTA, CDR2 FQGNSA, per germline. The J segment lost 5 bases and the V segment lost 1 base, leaving 9 bases of the junction unmatched.

The rearrangement links TRBV12-3 or TRBV12-4 to TRBJ2-2; D may be TRBD1 (5 bases). The CDR3 length is 12 residues. Trimming took off 7 bases at V and 5 bases at J, with 8 bases between the two ends. The CDR3 region has the DNA TGTGCCAGCACCTCAGGGACCGGGGAGCTGTTTTTT. Amino acid sequence: CASTSGTGELFF.

In its sample, this clonotype was seen a few times. DNA of the CDR3: TGTGCCAGCAGCTCGCCGGGACGAGGGTCGCAGTATTTT. Translating it yields CASSSPGRGSQYF. The genes are TRBV7-9 and TRBJ2-3; TRBD1 or TRBD2 may be the D gene (5 bases each). CDR3 length equals 13 residues. CDR1 is SEHNR and CDR2 is FQNEAQ in the germline V gene (reference sequence). Trimming removed 4 bases from V and 10 bases from J, with 15 bases in between.

Comment on this clonotype: A much larger clone differs by one base, so this may be a read error. J is TRBJ2-4 and V is TRBV20-1; D gene ambiguous. V dropped 7 bases and J dropped 13 bases, with 14 bases sitting between them. This CDR3 spans 10 amino acids. Germline V gene lookup returns CDR1 DFQATT and CDR2 SNEGSKA (reference sequence). CDR3 loop: CSGTPREQYF. CDR3 DNA: TGCAGTGGAACGCCTCGAGAGCAGTACTTC.

This chain joins TRBV6-5 and TRBJ1-5; TRBD1 agrees at 9 bases. CDR1 and CDR2 from the germline V gene are MNHEY and SVGAGI. The CDR3 consists of 16 residues. After removal of 6 bases from V and 7 bases from J, the junction contained 13 bases not matched to a gene. The CDR3 sequence is CASSRTSTGGRQPQHF. CDR3 DNA: TGTGCCAGCAGCCGTACTAGTACAGGGGGCAGGCAGCCCCAGCATTTT.